This T cell receptor beta chain originates from a study of blood T cell repertoires in COVID-19. Across the study: Samples representing acute and convalescent COVID-19 were sourced from the United States, Italy and Spain.

This CDR3 is 16 amino acids long. Looked up from germline, CDR1 is LGHDT and CDR2 is YNNKEL (reference sequence). V lost 4 bases, J lost 0 bases, and 7 bases stayed unmatched. Authors' processing steps: Amplification with reference gene primers provided the estimates of nucleated cell counts. The assay was immunoSEQ multiplex PCR, and TCRdb's table has in-frame clones only and misses some. V, J and clone size derive from that table, while D and trimming were established from the DNA sequence. The repertoire holds approximately 180,000 clones, with 70% to 80% as singletons. This TCR was sampled from a woman aged 50 to 60 who had recovered from COVID-19. V usage is TRBV3-1 (or the pseudogene TRBV3-2) and J usage is TRBJ2-3; 7 nucleotides match TRBD2. The specimen sequenced was PBMCs or T cells enriched from blood (not recorded which). The CDR3 coding sequence is TGTGCCAGCAGCCCCTCTAGCGGAACTAGCACAGATACGCAGTATTTT. Amino acid sequence: CASSPSSGTSTDTQYF.